Shown below are 23 T cell receptor beta chains from a single sample sequenced in a study of blood T cell repertoires in COVID-19. Profiling relied on immunoSEQ multiplex PCR, and the TCRdb table lists in-frame clones only, not all of them. This table holds some 150,000 clones, 86% found once. What was sequenced was PBMCs or T cells enriched from blood (not recorded which). The receptors were sampled from a man aged 50 to 59 who had recovered from COVID-19.

The chain employs TRBV18 and TRBJ1-5, with 8 bases matching TRBD1. With V trimmed by 3 bases and J by 3 bases, 4 bases remained unmatched. The CDR3 contains 15 residues. Looked up from germline, CDR1 is KGHSH and CDR2 is LQKENI. CDR3 sequence: CASSPGQGTNQPQHF. CDR3 DNA sequence: TGTGCCAGCTCACCCGGACAGGGAACCAATCAGCCCCAGCATTTT.

In its sample, this clone was seen a few times. The V gene is TRBV20-1, the J gene TRBJ1-2, with D unresolved. The V gene lost 6 bases and the J gene lost 3 bases, with 8 bases spanning the gap. The CDR3 has 11 amino acids. CDR1 is DFQATT and CDR2 is SNEGSKA in the germline V gene (reference sequence). CDR3 region: CSARLDYGYTF. The DNA of the CDR3 is TGCAGTGCGAGGTTGGACTATGGCTACACCTTC.

In the case of this clone: Other DNA sequences in the sample encode the same CDR3. The chain employs TRBV5-1 and TRBJ1-1; 7 nucleotides line up with TRBD1. The CDR3 extends over 14 amino acids. The germline V gene has CDR1 SGHRS and CDR2 YFSETQ. V lost 4 bases to trimming and J lost 5 bases; unmatched junction nucleotides: 8. The CDR3 spells CASSLQGVGTEAFF. The CDR3 coding sequence is TGCGCCAGCAGCCTGCAGGGGGTTGGAACTGAAGCTTTCTTT.

The V and J genes are TRBV9 and TRBJ2-5; TRBD1 might be the D (6 bases). The CDR3 loop spans 15 amino acids. Germline loops: CDR1 SGDLS, CDR2 YYNGEE. The V gene lost 0 bases and the J gene lost 5 bases, with 14 bases spanning the gap. The CDR3 spells CASSVEGRGRETQYF. The DNA of the CDR3 is TGTGCCAGCAGCGTAGAGGGCAGGGGTCGGGAGACCCAGTACTTC.

This clone was observed a single time. The rearrangement uses TRBV19 and TRBJ1-5; 7 bases are shared with TRBD1. This CDR3 has 16 residues. Trimming cost V 1 base and J 6 bases; bases outside gene matches: 9. Germline CDR1 reads LNHDA; CDR2 reads SQIVND (reference sequence). The DNA for the CDR3 is TGTGCCAGTAGTATAGTTGAGGGGGCGCCGGGTCAGCCCCAGCATTTT. Translated, it gives CASSIVEGAPGQPQHF.

V gene TRBV12-3 or TRBV12-4 combines with J gene TRBJ2-5; D unclear. Trimming removed 4 bases from V and 2 bases from J, with 8 bases in between. The CDR3 loop spans 13 amino acids. CDR3 amino acids: CASSSTVQETQYF. DNA for the CDR3: TGTGCCAGCAGTTCAACAGTGCAAGAGACCCAGTACTTC.

The chain joins TRBV5-5 to TRBJ1-5; TRBD1 aligns across 9 bases. CDR1 and CDR2 (germline): SGHKS, YYEKEE (reference sequence). The CDR3 runs 16 residues. The ends lost 0 bases at V and 1 base at J; junction bases unmatched: 2. The CDR3 region has the DNA TGTGCCAGCAGCTTGGCCGGGACAGGGAGCAATCAGCCCCAGCATTTT. It yields the protein CASSLAGTGSNQPQHF.

The rearrangement joins TRBV19 to TRBJ2-3, with D possibly matching TRBD2 (6 bases). Germline CDR1 LNHDA, CDR2 SQIVND (reference sequence). Trimming shortened V by 2 bases and J by 0 bases, and 12 bases separated the two germline ends. The CDR3 is 16 residues long. CDR3 in DNA: TGTGCCAGTAGTATACTGCGGGGTACTAGCACAGATACGCAGTATTTT. Its protein product is CASSILRGTSTDTQYF.

The V and J genes are TRBV9 and TRBJ2-3, with 8 bases aligning to TRBD2. Germline values: CDR1 SGDLS, CDR2 YYNGEE. The CDR3 covers 15 residues. V shed 0 bases, J shed 1 base, and the junction held 1 base outside the gene matches. CDR3 nucleotide sequence: TGTGCCAGCAGCGTAGGTAGCGGGGGCACAGATACGCAGTATTTT. This sequence encodes CASSVGSGGTDTQYF.

The V call is TRBV7-2, the J call TRBJ1-4; 8 bases agree with TRBD1. This CDR3 region has 14 residues. J lost 6 bases, V lost 5 bases, and 5 bases had no gene match. Germline CDR1 is SGHTA and CDR2 is FQGNSA. CDR3 residues: CASSIDRGYEKLFF. The CDR3 nucleotides are TGTGCCAGCAGCATAGACAGGGGCTATGAAAAACTGTTTTTT.

V usage is TRBV25-1 and J usage is TRBJ1-2, with 9 bases identical to TRBD1. Germline V lookup: CDR1 MGHDK, CDR2 SYGVNS. The CDR3 sequence is 13 residues long. V was pared by 6 bases and J by 6 bases, with 5 bases of the junction left unmatched. This chain's CDR3 is CASRTQGANGYTF. The CDR3 region has the DNA TGTGCCAGCAGGACACAGGGGGCTAATGGCTACACCTTC.

The V call is TRBV20-1, the J call TRBJ1-6; possible D gene TRBD1, 6 bases. Trimming removed 3 bases from V and 3 bases from J, with 12 bases in between. This CDR3 region has 15 residues. CDR1 DFQATT and CDR2 SNEGSKA come from the germline V gene (reference sequence). CDR3 region: CSASLGGVYNSPLHF. Here the CDR3 DNA reads TGCAGTGCTAGTTTAGGGGGGGTCTATAATTCACCCCTCCACTTT.

This clone was detected a few times. The chain recombines TRBV7-2 with TRBJ2-3; possible D gene TRBD1, 5 bases. In germline, CDR1 is SGHTA, CDR2 FQGNSA. The CDR3 has 14 amino acids. The germline V and J ends were trimmed by 2 bases and 5 bases, with 11 bases remaining between them. The CDR3 bases are TGTGCCAGCAGCTTACTAGGGGAAATAGATACGCAGTATTTT. Translated: CASSLLGEIDTQYF.

The chain carries TRBV28 and TRBJ2-5; 8 bases fit TRBD2. The junction had 5 bases not matched to a gene; V was cut back by 3 bases and J by 2 bases. CDR3 length: 15 residues. Germline values: CDR1 MDHEN, CDR2 SYDVKM. CDR3 region: CASSFSSSGQETQYF. The CDR3 region has the DNA TGTGCCAGCAGTTTCTCCTCTAGCGGGCAAGAGACCCAGTACTTC. Full variable domain (missing parts from reference TRBV28 and TRBJ2-5): DVKVTQSSRYLVKRTGEKVFLECVQDMDHENMFWYRQDPGLGLRLIYFSYDVKMKEKGDIPEGYSVSREKKERFSLILESASTNQTSMYLCASSFSSSGQETQYFGPGTRLLVL.

The gene calls are TRBV11-2 and TRBJ1-3; TRBD1 matches at 7 bases. V trimming: 2 bases; J trimming: 2 bases; junction bases outside the gene matches: 6. The CDR3 totals 16 residues. In germline, CDR1 is SGHAT, CDR2 FQNNGV. Here the CDR3 reads CASSLPHRGPGNTIYF. The CDR3 DNA is TGTGCCAGCAGCTTACCCCACAGGGGACCTGGAAACACCATATATTTT.

In its sample, this clone was seen a few times. The chain recombines TRBV24-1 with TRBJ2-3; TRBD1 matches 9 bases. CDR1 and CDR2 from the germline V gene are KGHDR and SFDVKD. The V gene end was trimmed by 4 bases and the J gene end by 6 bases; junction bases not matched to a gene: 7. This CDR3 region has 15 residues. The CDR3 DNA reads TGTGCCACCAGTGACCGACGGGACAGGGTGGATACGCAGTATTTT. It yields the protein CATSDRRDRVDTQYF.

The rearrangement links TRBV30 to TRBJ1-6; 10 bases align to TRBD1. The V gene's germline CDR1 is GTSNPN and CDR2 SVGIG (reference sequence). The CDR3 length is 15 residues. The J segment lost 7 bases and the V segment lost 0 bases, leaving 3 bases of the junction unmatched. The CDR3 loop reads CAWSVKTGGNSPLHF. The CDR3 region has the DNA TGTGCCTGGAGTGTAAAGACAGGGGGCAATTCACCCCTCCACTTT.

The gene calls are TRBV2 and TRBJ2-1; a possible D gene is TRBD1 (6 bases). The V and J ends lost 8 bases and 4 bases respectively, with 12 bases between them. The CDR3 has 13 amino acids. CDR1 is SNHLY and CDR2 is FYNNEI in the germline V gene. The CDR3 loop is CASSSQGYNEQFF. Here the CDR3 DNA reads TGTGCCAGCTCAAGTCAGGGGTACAATGAGCAGTTCTTC.

The J gene is TRBJ1-1, the V gene TRBV11-2, with no clear D. Trimming shortened V by 4 bases and J by 8 bases, and 23 bases separated the two germline ends. CDR3 length: 16 amino acids. Germline V gene sequence: CDR1 SGHAT, CDR2 FQNNGV. The CDR3 here is CASSSPHQAGNREAFF. In nucleotides, the CDR3 is TGTGCCAGCAGCTCACCTCACCAGGCTGGCAATCGAGAAGCTTTCTTT.

V gene TRBV25-1 combines with J gene TRBJ1-4; 9 nucleotides align to TRBD1. V was pared by 4 bases and J by 5 bases, with 8 bases of the junction left unmatched. CDR1 and CDR2 (germline): MGHDK, SYGVNS. This CDR3 is 16 amino acids long. The CDR3 protein is CASSAWTGVENEKLFF. In nucleotides, the CDR3 is TGTGCCAGCAGTGCCTGGACAGGGGTAGAGAATGAAAAACTGTTTTTT.

This rearrangement joins TRBV7-9 to TRBJ2-3; D unclear. The CDR3 spans 14 residues. Germline values: CDR1 SEHNR, CDR2 FQNEAQ (reference sequence). Trimming pared 5 bases from V and 0 bases from J, leaving 9 bases between. The CDR3 bases are TGTGCCAGCAGCCGGAGTACTAGCACAGATACGCAGTATTTT. It codes for CASSRSTSTDTQYF.

The chain recombines TRBV7-2 with TRBJ1-1; 7 bases are shared with TRBD1. This CDR3 spans 16 amino acids. Germline V gives CDR1 SGHTA, CDR2 FQGNSA. Trimming removed 5 bases from V and 5 bases from J; junction bases left unmatched: 14. The CDR3 DNA follows: TGTGCCAGCAGCCCCAGGGGGTTGTCAGGGCTTACTGAAGCTTTCTTT. Translating gives CASSPRGLSGLTEAFF.

The chain combines TRBV28 with TRBJ1-5, with 9 bases lining up with TRBD1. There are 14 residues in the CDR3. With 6 bases clipped from V and 6 bases from J, the junction kept 6 bases outside the gene matches. CDR1 MDHEN and CDR2 SYDVKM come from the germline V gene. The CDR3 DNA is TGTGCCAGCAGGCCGGGACAGGGAGGTCAGCCCCAGCATTTT. The encoded protein is CASRPGQGGQPQHF.